The text below deals with one TCR beta chain. Its cognate antigen is unknown. The data derive from a study of cytomegalovirus exposure and HLA in healthy donors. Study-wide results and caveats: Follow-up analysis found HLA locus-dependent TCR association rates, highest for DRB1 and lowest for HLA-C. An analysis was carried out at a later point. It showed that HLA-associated TCR beta chains were more clonally expanded than equally common non-associated chains. The majority of CMV-associated TCR beta chains were reported as apparently HLA-restricted in a later analysis.

The CDR3 is made up of 11 amino acids. Germline V gene lookup returns CDR1 GTSNPN and CDR2 SVGIG (reference sequence). V gave up 5 bases and J gave up 15 bases, with 17 bases separating them. Use of 60 Vbeta and 13 Jbeta primers characterized the PCR. The data were produced by immunoSEQ multiplex PCR, yet TCRdb's version contains in-frame clones alone and is incomplete. The sample lists 110,000 to 150,000 clones, about 75% occurring once. Sequencing was carried out using PBMCs. This clonotype originated in a woman aged 25 to 39 in good health and CMV-seronegative. The chain is built from TRBV30 and TRBJ1-3; D is ambiguous. For the CDR3, the DNA is TGTGCCTGGGCCTCTCCCCTGACTGAATATTTT. Amino acid sequence: CAWASPLTEYF.